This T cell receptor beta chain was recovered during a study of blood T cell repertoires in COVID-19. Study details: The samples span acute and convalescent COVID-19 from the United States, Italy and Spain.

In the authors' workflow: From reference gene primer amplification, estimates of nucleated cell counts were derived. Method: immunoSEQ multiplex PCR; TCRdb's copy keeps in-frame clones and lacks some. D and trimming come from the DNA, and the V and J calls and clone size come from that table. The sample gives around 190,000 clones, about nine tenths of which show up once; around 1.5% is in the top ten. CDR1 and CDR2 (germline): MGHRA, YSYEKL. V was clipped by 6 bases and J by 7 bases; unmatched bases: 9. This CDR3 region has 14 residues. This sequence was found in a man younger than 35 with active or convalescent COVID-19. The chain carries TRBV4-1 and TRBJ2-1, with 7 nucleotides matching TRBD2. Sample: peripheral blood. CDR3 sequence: CASRRTSSMNEQFF. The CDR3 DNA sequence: TGCGCCAGCAGGCGGACTAGTTCTATGAATGAGCAGTTCTTC.